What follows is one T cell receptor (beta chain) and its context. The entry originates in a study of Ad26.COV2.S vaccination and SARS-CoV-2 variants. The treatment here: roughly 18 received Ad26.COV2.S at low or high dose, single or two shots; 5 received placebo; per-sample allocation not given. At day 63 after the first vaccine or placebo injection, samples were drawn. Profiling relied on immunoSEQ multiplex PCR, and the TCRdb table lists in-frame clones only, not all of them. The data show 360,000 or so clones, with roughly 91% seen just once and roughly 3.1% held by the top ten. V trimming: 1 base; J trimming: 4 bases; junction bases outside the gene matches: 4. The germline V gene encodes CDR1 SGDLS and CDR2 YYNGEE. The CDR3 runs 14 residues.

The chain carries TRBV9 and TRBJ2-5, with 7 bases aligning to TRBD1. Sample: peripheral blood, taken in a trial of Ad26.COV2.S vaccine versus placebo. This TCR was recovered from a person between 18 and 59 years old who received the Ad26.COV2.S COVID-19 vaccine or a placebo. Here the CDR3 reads CASSVSGGIETQYF. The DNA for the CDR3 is TGTGCCAGCAGCGTATCAGGGGGTATAGAGACCCAGTACTTC.